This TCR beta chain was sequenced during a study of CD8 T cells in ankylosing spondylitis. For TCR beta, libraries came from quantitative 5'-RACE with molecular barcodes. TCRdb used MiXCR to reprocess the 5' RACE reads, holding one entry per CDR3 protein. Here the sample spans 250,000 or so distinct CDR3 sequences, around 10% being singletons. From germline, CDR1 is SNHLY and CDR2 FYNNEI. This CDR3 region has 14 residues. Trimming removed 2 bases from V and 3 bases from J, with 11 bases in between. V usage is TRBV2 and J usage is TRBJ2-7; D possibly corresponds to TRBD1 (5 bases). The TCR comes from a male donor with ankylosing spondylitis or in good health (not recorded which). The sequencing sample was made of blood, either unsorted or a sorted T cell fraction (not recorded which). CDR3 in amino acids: CASSESGKDYEQYF. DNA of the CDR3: TGTGCCAGCAGTGAATCAGGGAAGGACTACGAGCAGTACTTC.